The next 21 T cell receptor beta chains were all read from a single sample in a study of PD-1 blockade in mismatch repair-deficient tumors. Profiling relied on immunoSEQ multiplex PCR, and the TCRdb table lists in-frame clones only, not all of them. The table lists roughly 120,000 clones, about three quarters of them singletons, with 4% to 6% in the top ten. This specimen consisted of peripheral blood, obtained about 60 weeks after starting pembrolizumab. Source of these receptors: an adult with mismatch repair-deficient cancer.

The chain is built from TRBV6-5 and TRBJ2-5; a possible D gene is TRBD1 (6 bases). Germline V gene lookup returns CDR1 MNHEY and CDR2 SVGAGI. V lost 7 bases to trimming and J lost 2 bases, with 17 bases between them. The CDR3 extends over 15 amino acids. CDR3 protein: CASTLRQQGQETQYF. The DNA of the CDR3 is TGTGCCAGCACCTTACGGCAACAGGGACAAGAGACCCAGTACTTC.

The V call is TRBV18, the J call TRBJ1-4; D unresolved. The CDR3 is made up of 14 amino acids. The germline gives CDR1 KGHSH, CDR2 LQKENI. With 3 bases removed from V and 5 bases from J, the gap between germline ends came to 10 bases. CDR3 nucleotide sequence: TGTGCCAGCTCACCCTCAGCTTTAAATGAAAAACTGTTTTTT. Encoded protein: CASSPSALNEKLFF.

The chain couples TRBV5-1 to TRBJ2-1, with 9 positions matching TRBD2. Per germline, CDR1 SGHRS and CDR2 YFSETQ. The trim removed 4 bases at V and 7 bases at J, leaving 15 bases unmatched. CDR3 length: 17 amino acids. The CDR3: CASSTYYSGSPVNEQFF. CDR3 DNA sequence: TGCGCCAGCAGCACCTATTATAGCGGGAGTCCGGTGAATGAGCAGTTCTTC.

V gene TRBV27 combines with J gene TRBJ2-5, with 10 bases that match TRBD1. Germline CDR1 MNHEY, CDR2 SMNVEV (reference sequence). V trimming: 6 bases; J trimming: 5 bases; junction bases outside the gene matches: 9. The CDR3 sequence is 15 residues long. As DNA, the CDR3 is TGTGCCAGCAGGCCGGACAGGGGGTGGGAGGAGACCCAGTACTTC. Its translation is CASRPDRGWEETQYF.

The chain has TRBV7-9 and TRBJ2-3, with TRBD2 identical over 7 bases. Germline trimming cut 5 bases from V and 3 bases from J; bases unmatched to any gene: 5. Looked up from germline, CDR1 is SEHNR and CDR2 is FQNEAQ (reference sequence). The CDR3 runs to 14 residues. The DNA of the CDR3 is TGTGCCAGCAGCCGGGGACTACTAACAGATACGCAGTATTTT. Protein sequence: CASSRGLLTDTQYF.

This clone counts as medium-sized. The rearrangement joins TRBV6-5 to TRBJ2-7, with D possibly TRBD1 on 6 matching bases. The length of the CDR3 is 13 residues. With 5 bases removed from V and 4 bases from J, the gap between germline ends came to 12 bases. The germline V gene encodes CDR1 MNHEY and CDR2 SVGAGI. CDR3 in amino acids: CASSLQGKYEQYF. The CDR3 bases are TGTGCCAGCAGTCTGCAGGGGAAGTACGAGCAGTACTTC.

CDR3 coding DNA: TGTGCCAGCAGCTCCACACGTAGCTCCTACGAGCAGTACTTC. This translates into CASSSTRSSYEQYF. This chain joins TRBV5-6 and TRBJ2-7; D gene uncertain. Germline loops: CDR1 SGHDT, CDR2 YYEEEE. Trimming pared 3 bases from V and 0 bases from J, leaving 10 bases between. The CDR3 extends over 14 amino acids. The variable domain in full, with the rest retrieved from reference TRBV5-6 and TRBJ2-7, is DAGVTQSPTHLIKTRGQQVTLRCSPKSGHDTVSWYQQALGQGPQFIFQYYEEEERQRGNFPDRFSGHQFPNYSSELNVNALLLGDSALYLCASSSTRSSYEQYFGPGTRLTVT.

This chain's CDR3 is CASSLGPNYGYTF. CDR3 bases: TGTGCCAGCAGCTTAGGGCCTAACTATGGCTACACCTTC. The chain carries TRBV11-1 and TRBJ1-2; D is unresolved. This CDR3 has 13 residues. V shed 1 base and J shed 0 bases, with 3 bases lying between them. Germline values: CDR1 SGHAT, CDR2 FQDESV (reference sequence).

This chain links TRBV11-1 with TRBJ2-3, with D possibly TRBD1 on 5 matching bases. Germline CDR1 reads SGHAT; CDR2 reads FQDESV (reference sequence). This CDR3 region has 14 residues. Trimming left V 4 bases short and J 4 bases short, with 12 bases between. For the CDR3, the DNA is TGTGCCAGCAGCTCGGACAAAGAACCAGATACGCAGTATTTT. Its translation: CASSSDKEPDTQYF.

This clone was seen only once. The CDR3 nucleotides are TGTGCCAGCGGGATGTTAAGTCGAGATGAGCAGTTCTTC. Translated: CASGMLSRDEQFF. This sequence joins TRBV7-2 and TRBJ2-1; D unresolved. Germline assignment: CDR1 SGHTA and CDR2 FQGNSA. The CDR3 sequence is 13 residues long. The V and J ends lost 8 bases and 8 bases respectively, with 16 bases between them. Looking up the rest from reference TRBV7-2 and TRBJ2-1 gives the full variable domain: GAGVSQSPSNKVTEKGKDVELRCDPISGHTALYWYRQSLGQGLEFLIYFQGNSAPDKSGLPSDRFSAERTGGSVSTLTIQRTQQEDSAVYLCASGMLSRDEQFFGPGTRLTVL.

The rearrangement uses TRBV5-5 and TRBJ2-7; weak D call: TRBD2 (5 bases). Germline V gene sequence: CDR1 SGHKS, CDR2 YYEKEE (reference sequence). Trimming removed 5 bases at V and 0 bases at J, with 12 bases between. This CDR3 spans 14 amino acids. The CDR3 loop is CASSSLGASYEQYF. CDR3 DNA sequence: TGTGCCAGCAGTTCACTAGGAGCCTCCTACGAGCAGTACTTC.

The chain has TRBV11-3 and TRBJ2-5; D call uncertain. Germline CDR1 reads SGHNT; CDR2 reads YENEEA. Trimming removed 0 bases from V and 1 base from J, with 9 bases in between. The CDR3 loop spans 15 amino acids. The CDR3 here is CASSLEGSAQETQYF. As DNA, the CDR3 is TGTGCCAGCAGCTTAGAGGGGTCAGCCCAAGAGACCCAGTACTTC.

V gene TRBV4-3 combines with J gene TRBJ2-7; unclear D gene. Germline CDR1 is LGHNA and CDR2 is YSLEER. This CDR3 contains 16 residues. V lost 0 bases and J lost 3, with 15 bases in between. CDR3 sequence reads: CASSQERVSAIYEQYF. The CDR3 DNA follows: TGCGCCAGCAGCCAAGAAAGGGTGTCAGCGATCTACGAGCAGTACTTC.

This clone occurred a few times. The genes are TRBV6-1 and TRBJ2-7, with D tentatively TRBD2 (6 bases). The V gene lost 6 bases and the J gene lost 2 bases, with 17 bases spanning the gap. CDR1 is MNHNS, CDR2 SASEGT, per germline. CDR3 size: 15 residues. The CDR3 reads CASRARHSGPYEQYF. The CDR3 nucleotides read TGTGCCAGCAGGGCGCGGCATAGCGGTCCCTACGAGCAGTACTTC.

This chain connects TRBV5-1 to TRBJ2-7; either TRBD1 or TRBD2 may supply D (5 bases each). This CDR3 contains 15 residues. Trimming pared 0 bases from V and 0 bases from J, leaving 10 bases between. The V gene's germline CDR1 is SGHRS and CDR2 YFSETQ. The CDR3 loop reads CASSLAGTISYEQYF. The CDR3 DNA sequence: TGCGCCAGCAGCTTGGCTGGGACGATCTCCTACGAGCAGTACTTC.

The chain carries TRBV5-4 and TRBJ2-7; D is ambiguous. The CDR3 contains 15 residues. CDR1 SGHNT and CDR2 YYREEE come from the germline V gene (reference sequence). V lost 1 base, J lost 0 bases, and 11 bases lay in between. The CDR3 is CASSLRAGLSYEQYF. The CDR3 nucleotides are TGTGCCAGCAGCTTGAGGGCAGGTCTCTCCTACGAGCAGTACTTC.

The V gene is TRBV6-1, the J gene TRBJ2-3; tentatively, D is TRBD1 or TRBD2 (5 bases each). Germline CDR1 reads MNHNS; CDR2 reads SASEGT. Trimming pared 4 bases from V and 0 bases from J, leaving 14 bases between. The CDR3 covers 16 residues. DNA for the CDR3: TGTGCCAGCAGTGGGGGCAGGGACCCTAGCACAGATACGCAGTATTTT. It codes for CASSGGRDPSTDTQYF.

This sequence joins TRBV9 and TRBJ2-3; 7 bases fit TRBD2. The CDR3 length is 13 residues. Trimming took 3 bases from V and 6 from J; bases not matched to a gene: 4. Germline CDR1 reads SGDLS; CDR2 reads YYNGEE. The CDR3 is CASSAGLLDTQYF. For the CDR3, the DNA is TGTGCCAGCAGCGCGGGACTATTGGATACGCAGTATTTT.

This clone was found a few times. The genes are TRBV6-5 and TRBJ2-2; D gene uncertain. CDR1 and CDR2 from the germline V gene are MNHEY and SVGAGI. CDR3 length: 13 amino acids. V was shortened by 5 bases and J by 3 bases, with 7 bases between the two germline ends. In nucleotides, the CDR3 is TGTGCCAGCAGTCCGGGCTACACCGGGGAGCTGTTTTTT. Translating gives CASSPGYTGELFF.

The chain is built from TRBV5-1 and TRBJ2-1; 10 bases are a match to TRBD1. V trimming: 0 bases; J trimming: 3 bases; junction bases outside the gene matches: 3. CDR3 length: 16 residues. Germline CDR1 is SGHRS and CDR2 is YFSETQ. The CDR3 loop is CASSLERTGGYNEQFF. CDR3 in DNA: TGCGCCAGCAGCTTGGAGAGGACAGGGGGCTACAATGAGCAGTTCTTC.

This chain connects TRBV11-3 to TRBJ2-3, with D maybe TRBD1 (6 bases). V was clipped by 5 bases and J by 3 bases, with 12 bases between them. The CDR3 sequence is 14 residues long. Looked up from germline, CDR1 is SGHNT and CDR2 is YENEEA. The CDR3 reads CASSPRDTTDTQYF. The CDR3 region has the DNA TGTGCCAGCAGCCCCAGGGACACTACAGATACGCAGTATTTT.